This T cell receptor beta chain was profiled in a study of CD8+ T cells in alopecia areata. Background on the study: Scoring of severity for treated patients was based on percentage of affected scalp area.

Extraction of RNA preceded its reverse transcription into cDNA, which served as the sequencing template. Profiling relied on immunoSEQ multiplex PCR, and the TCRdb table lists in-frame clones only, not all of them. The sample contains 200,000 to 250,000 clones, roughly two fifths of which appear only once. In this sample, this clone turned up a few times. The antigen remains unidentified. This sample's treatment: oral pan-JAK inhibitor, 5-10 mg twice daily. Germline loops: CDR1 SGHVS, CDR2 FQNEAQ. The CDR3 has 15 amino acids. V lost 5 bases to trimming and J lost 5 bases; unmatched junction nucleotides: 4. Study-wide points: A large proportion of expanded lesional clones were detected persisting in scalp and blood during tofacitinib. Elevated clonality characterized lesional scalp relative to normal scalp, particularly in alopecia totalis/universalis. Mouse data revealed clearer TCR sharing than patient data did, a gap possibly tied to HLA.

The clonotype originates from a human donor with alopecia areata. The chain joins TRBV7-8 to TRBJ2-1, with TRBD2 identical over 12 bases. The sequencing used CD4+ T cells sorted from blood, collected around week 31, from a patient treated with tofacitinib. The CDR3 coding sequence is TGTGCCAGCAGCCTCGGACTAGCGGGAAACAATGAGCAGTTCTTC. This translates into CASSLGLAGNNEQFF.